These 11 T cell receptor beta chains were all obtained from the same sample, sequenced in a study of breast tumors, draining lymph nodes, adjacent tissues. TCRdb independently ran MiXCR on the multiplex PCR reads; one entry per CDR3 protein. In the table there are some 140,000 distinct CDR3 sequences, approximately 20% of which are singletons. Breast cancer patients provided tissue from their axillary draining lymph nodes. Sample: axillary lymph node tissue. These receptors originate from a female donor with breast cancer. Some clones in this sample may be carry-over from other donors' samples.

In this sample, this clonotype turned up many times. The chain couples TRBV19 to TRBJ2-3; TRBD1 matches 10 bases. The germline V gene has CDR1 LNHDA and CDR2 SQIVND (reference sequence). CDR3 length: 14 amino acids. The V segment lost 6 bases and the J segment 1 base; nucleotides outside the gene matches: 1. This CDR3 reads CASSGTGGTDTQYF. The CDR3 DNA is TGTGCCAGTAGCGGGACAGGGGGCACAGATACGCAGTATTTT.

This clonotype was picked up many times. The rearrangement links TRBV20-1 to TRBJ2-7; 10 nucleotides align to TRBD2. Per the germline V gene, CDR1 is DFQATT and CDR2 is SNEGSKA (reference sequence). This CDR3 has 15 residues. V trimming: 3 bases; J trimming: 5 bases; junction bases outside the gene matches: 10. The CDR3 nucleotides read TGCAGTGCTAGGGAACCGGGACTAGCGTCAGACGAGCAGTACTTC. Amino acids: CSAREPGLASDEQYF.

The V gene is TRBV19, the J gene TRBJ1-3; D is unclear. Germline V lookup: CDR1 LNHDA, CDR2 SQIVND (reference sequence). The CDR3 length is 14 residues. Trimming removed 2 bases from V and 8 bases from J, with 13 bases in between. The CDR3 loop is CASSINGPTDTIYF. As DNA, the CDR3 is TGTGCCAGTAGTATAAACGGGCCCACGGACACCATATATTTT. Variable domain in full (rest from reference TRBV19 and TRBJ1-3): DGGITQSPKYLFRKEGQNVTLSCEQNLNHDAMYWYRQDPGQGLRLIYYSQIVNDFQKGDIAEGYSVSREKKESFPLTVTSAQKNPTAFYLCASSINGPTDTIYFGEGSWLTVV.

This clonotype has at least ten counts. The chain couples TRBV5-4 to TRBJ1-3, with TRBD1 matching over 7 bases. The V segment lost 0 bases and the J segment 3 bases; nucleotides outside the gene matches: 3. The CDR3 is 15 amino acids. Germline V gives CDR1 SGHNT, CDR2 YYREEE (reference sequence). The CDR3 sequence: CASSLGRGSGNTIYF. The CDR3 DNA reads TGTGCCAGCAGCTTGGGCAGGGGGAGTGGAAACACCATATATTTT. Combining the CDR3 with reference TRBV5-4 and TRBJ1-3 gives the whole variable domain ETGVTQSPTHLIKTRGQQVTLRCSSQSGHNTVSWYQQALGQGPQFIFQYYREEENGRGNFPPRFSGLQFPNYSSELNVNALELDDSALYLCASSLGRGSGNTIYFGEGSWLTVV.

This clonotype has a count of ten or more. V and J are TRBV7-2 and TRBJ2-1, with D maybe TRBD2 (6 bases). Looked up from germline, CDR1 is SGHTA and CDR2 is FQGNSA. V was shortened by 2 bases and J by 2 bases, with 7 bases between the two germline ends. CDR3 length: 14 amino acids. Here the CDR3 DNA reads TGTGCCAGCAGCTTAACGGGAGCCTACAATGAGCAGTTCTTC. Its protein product is CASSLTGAYNEQFF. The variable domain in full, with the rest retrieved from reference TRBV7-2 and TRBJ2-1, is GAGVSQSPSNKVTEKGKDVELRCDPISGHTALYWYRQSLGQGLEFLIYFQGNSAPDKSGLPSDRFSAERTGGSVSTLTIQRTQQEDSAVYLCASSLTGAYNEQFFGPGTRLTVL.

Remarks on this clonotype: The junction differs from germline at one of its ends, possibly a read error. The chain has TRBV30 and TRBJ2-7, with 13 nucleotides matching TRBD2. Germline V gene data show CDR1 as GTSNPN and CDR2 as SVGIG (reference sequence). The CDR3 has 15 residues. The CDR3 reads CAWSETSGRYDEQCF. Here the CDR3 DNA reads TGTGCCTGGAGTGAGACTAGCGGGAGGTACGACGAGCAGTGCTTC.

This clonotype was seen repeatedly, ten times or more. The V and J genes are TRBV7-8 and TRBJ2-5; 10 bases agree with TRBD2. With 5 bases clipped from V and 4 bases from J, the junction kept 7 bases outside the gene matches. Germline V lookup: CDR1 SGHVS, CDR2 FQNEAQ. This CDR3 spans 15 amino acids. The CDR3 bases are TGTGCCAGCAGCCCCGCGCCTAGCGGGAGAGAGACCCAGTACTTC. Its protein is CASSPAPSGRETQYF. The whole variable domain, filled in from reference TRBV7-8 and TRBJ2-5, reads GAGVSQSPRYKVAKRGQDVALRCDPISGHVSLFWYQQALGQGPEFLTYFQNEAQLDKSGLPSDRFFAERPEGSVSTLKIQRTQQEDSAVYLCASSPAPSGRETQYFGPGTRLLVL.

The chain uses TRBV18 and TRBJ2-5; TRBD1 matches at 8 bases. In germline, CDR1 is KGHSH, CDR2 LQKENI. This CDR3 has 16 amino acids. V shed 3 bases, J shed 5 bases, and the junction held 11 bases outside the gene matches. Here the CDR3 DNA reads TGTGCCAGCTCACCTTCTAAGGCAGGGGGCATGGAGACCCAGTACTTC. Protein product: CASSPSKAGGMETQYF.

Details on this clonotype: This may be a read error: a much more frequent sequence differs by one nucleotide. The rearrangement links TRBV6-1 to TRBJ1-4; possible D gene TRBD1, 5 bases. Germline CDR1 reads MNHNS; CDR2 reads SASEGT. V was shortened by 1 base and J by 8 bases, with 14 bases between the two germline ends. The CDR3 sequence is 15 residues long. CDR3 sequence (DNA): TGTGCCAGCAGTGAAGGTTTGACAGTTGGCGAAAAACTGTTTTTT. This codes for CASSEGLTVGEKLFF.

With respect to this clonotype: This clone may be a read error of a much larger clone one base away. The chain employs TRBV7-4 and TRBJ1-4; 7 bases agree with TRBD1. Germline V gene sequence: CDR1 SGHVT, CDR2 SQSDAQ. The CDR3 sequence is 14 residues long. In nucleotides, the CDR3 is TGTGCCTGCAGCTCCGGGACAGTTAATGAAAAACTGTTTTTT. It yields the protein CACSSGTVNEKLFF.

This clonotype has at least ten counts. V and J are TRBV6-1 and TRBJ2-5; 10 bases line up with TRBD2. V shed 7 bases, J shed 5 bases, and the junction held 16 bases outside the gene matches. Germline CDR1 is MNHNS and CDR2 is SASEGT. The CDR3 contains 17 residues. In nucleotides, the CDR3 is TGTGCCAGCATCCGAGCCCTAGCGGGAGTATTGTGGGAGACCCAGTACTTC. Translation gives CASIRALAGVLWETQYF.